This T cell receptor (beta chain) emerged from a study of cytomegalovirus exposure and HLA in healthy donors. The PCR had 60 Vbeta and 13 Jbeta primers. Data came from immunoSEQ multiplex PCR; TCRdb stores just in-frame clones and leaves some out. The data contain under 250,000 clones, around 77% of them singletons. Comment on this clone: The antigen remains undetermined.

Notes on the study in general: A highly shared variant cluster was judged a likely technical artifact. A later analysis reported that several of the most significant clusters appeared to be linked to common viral pathogens, among them Epstein-Barr virus. An analysis done earlier found most TCR beta V segments productive about 87% or about 30% of the time.

The CDR3 sequence is 17 residues long. When sampled, the donors appeared nominally healthy, though they likely had unrecorded immune exposures. The source is a woman in her 30s in good health and CMV-seronegative. This chain uses TRBV21-1 with TRBJ1-1; the D call TRBD1 from the table was never checked on the DNA. TRBV21-1 has pseudogene status. Sequencing was carried out using PBMCs. For the CDR3, the DNA is TGTGCCAGCAGCAGGAACAGGAGTTCCTGCAGAGGCACTGAAGCTTTCTTT. As protein: CASSRNRSSCRGTEAFF.